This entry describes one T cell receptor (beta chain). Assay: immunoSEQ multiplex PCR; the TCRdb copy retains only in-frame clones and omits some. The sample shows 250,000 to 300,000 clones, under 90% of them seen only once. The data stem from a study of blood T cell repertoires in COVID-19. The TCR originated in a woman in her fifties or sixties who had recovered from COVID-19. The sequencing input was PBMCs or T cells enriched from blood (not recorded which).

The chain's CDR3 is CASSSPSGLPTDTQYF. CDR3 nucleotide sequence: TGTGCCAGCAGCTCACCCTCGGGACTACCCACAGATACGCAGTATTTT. The rearrangement uses TRBV7-2 and TRBJ2-3, with 7 bases that match TRBD2. From germline, CDR1 is SGHTA and CDR2 FQGNSA. The CDR3 is 16 residues long. Germline trimming cut 4 bases from V and 2 bases from J; bases unmatched to any gene: 9.